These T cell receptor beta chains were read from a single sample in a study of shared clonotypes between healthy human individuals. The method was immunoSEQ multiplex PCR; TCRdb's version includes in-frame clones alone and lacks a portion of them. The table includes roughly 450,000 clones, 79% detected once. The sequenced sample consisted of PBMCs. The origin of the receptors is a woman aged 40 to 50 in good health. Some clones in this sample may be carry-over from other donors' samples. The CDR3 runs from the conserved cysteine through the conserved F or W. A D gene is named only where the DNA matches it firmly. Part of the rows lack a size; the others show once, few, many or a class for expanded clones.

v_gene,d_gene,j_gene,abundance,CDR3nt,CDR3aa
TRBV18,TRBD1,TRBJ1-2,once,TGTGCCAGCTCACCACCCGGGACAGGGGCCTATGGCTACACCTTC,CASSPPGTGAYGYTF
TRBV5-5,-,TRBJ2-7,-,TGTGCCAGCAGCCCCTGGGTTGGACAGTCCTACGAGCAGTACTTC,CASSPWVGQSYEQYF
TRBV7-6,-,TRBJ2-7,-,TGTGCCAGCAGCTTAGACCTACTAGATCTGGGGAAGTACTTC,CASSLDLLDLGKYF
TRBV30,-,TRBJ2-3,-,TGTGCCTGGAACAGTATTAGCACAGATACGCAGTATTTT,CAWNSISTDTQYF
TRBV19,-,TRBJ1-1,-,TGTGCCAGCCAACCGCAGGGGTTTGGCACTGAAGCTTTCTTT,CASQPQGFGTEAFF
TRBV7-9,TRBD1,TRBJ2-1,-,TGTGCCAGCAGCTTAGTTGGCCAGGGGGCTTACAATGAGCAGTTCTTC,CASSLVGQGAYNEQFF
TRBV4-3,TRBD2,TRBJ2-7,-,TGCGCCAGCAGCCAAGACCCCCCCCCGGGGGGGCACGAGCAGTACTTC,CASSQDPPPGGHEQYF
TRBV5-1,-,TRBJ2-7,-,TGCGCCAGCAGCACCCCGGACTTATCAACCTACGAGCAGTACTTC,CASSTPDLSTYEQYF
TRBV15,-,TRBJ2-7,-,TGTGCCACCACTCCGGACCAGGGGAGAGGCGAGCAGTACTTC,CATTPDQGRGEQYF
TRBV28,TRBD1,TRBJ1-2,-,TGTGCCAGCAGACGGACAGGAGCAGCTAACTATGGCTACACCTTC,CASRRTGAANYGYTF
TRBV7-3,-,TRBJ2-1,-,TGTGCCAGCAGCCCAAACCCTACGGTAGAGCAGTTCTTC,CASSPNPTVEQFF
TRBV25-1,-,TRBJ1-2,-,TGTGCCAGCAGCGGCACCACAGGGAACTATGGCTACACCTTC,CASSGTTGNYGYTF
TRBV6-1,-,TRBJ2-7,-,TGTGCCATCAGTGACTGGGACGCTAGCTCCTACGAGCAGTACTTC,CAISDWDASSYEQYF
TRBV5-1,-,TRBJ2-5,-,TGCGCTTCGGGGGGACAGCAAGAGACCCAGTACTTC,CASGGQQETQYF
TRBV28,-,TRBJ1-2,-,TGTGCCAGCAGTTTTTCCGGGACACTCCGATCCTATGGCTACACCTTC,CASSFSGTLRSYGYTF
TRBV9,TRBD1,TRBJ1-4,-,TGTGCCAGCAGCTCGAGGGACAGCGAATATGAAAAACTGTTTTTT,CASSSRDSEYEKLFF
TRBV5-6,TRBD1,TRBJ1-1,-,TGTGCCAGCAGCTTAAGGGGGCAGTACACTGAAGCTTTCTTT,CASSLRGQYTEAFF
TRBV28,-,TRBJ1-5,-,TGTGCCAGCAACGCACCCAATCAGCCCCAGCATTTT,CASNAPNQPQHF
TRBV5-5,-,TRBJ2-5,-,TGTGCCAGCAGCCCCCCTGGCCAGCAGCAAGAGACCCAGTACTTC,CASSPPGQQQETQYF
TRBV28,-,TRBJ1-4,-,TGTGCCAGCAGTTTATGGGGGGTGGAGGAAAAACTGTTTTTT,CASSLWGVEEKLFF
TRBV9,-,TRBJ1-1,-,TGTGCCAGCAGCGCCTTAGGCCCTGAAGCTTTCTTT,CASSALGPEAFF
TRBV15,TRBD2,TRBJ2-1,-,TGTGCCACCAGCGGACTAGCGGGAGGGGATGAGCAGTTCTTC,CATSGLAGGDEQFF
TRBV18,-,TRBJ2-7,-,TGTGCCAGCTCACCACGGGACGAGCAGTACTTC,CASSPRDEQYF
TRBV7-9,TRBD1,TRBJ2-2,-,TGTGCCAGCAGGACCTGGGACAGGGTCCTTACCGGGGAGCTGTTTTTT,CASRTWDRVLTGELFF
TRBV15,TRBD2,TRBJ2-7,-,TGTGCCACCAGCAGTTGGACTAGCGGGAGGAGCCCCTACGAGCAGTACTTC,CATSSWTSGRSPYEQYF
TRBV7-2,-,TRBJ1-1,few,TGTGCCAGCAGCTTCGTGAGGGGCACTGAAGCTTTCTTT,CASSFVRGTEAFF
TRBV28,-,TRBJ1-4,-,TGTGCCAGCAGTTTGATAAGAATGGAAAAACTGTTTTTT,CASSLIRMEKLFF
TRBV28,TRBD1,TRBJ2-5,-,TGTGCCAGCAGTCCCCCGGGACAGGGATTACCGGGGGAGACCCAGTACTTC,CASSPPGQGLPGETQYF
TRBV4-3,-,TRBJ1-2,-,TGCGCCAGCAGCCAAGATTCGGGGCTCTATGGCTACACCTTC,CASSQDSGLYGYTF
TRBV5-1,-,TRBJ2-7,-,TGCGCCAGCAGCTTGGCTGGCAACTCCTACGAGCAGTACTTC,CASSLAGNSYEQYF
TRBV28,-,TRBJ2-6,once,TGTGCCAGCTCAAGCCCGAAGGGGGCCAACGTCCTGACTTTC,CASSSPKGANVLTF
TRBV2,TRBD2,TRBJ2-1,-,TGTGCCAGCCGCCCCGGGACTAGTCTTGTGAATGAGCAGTTCTTC,CASRPGTSLVNEQFF
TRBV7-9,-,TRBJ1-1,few,TGTGCCAGCAGCTTTCCGACAGTTTCAGCTGAAGCTTTCTTT,CASSFPTVSAEAFF
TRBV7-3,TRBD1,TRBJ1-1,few,TGTGCCAGCAGCCCTACGACAGGGAGGAACACTGAAGCTTTCTTT,CASSPTTGRNTEAFF
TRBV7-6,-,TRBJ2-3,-,TGTGCCAGCAGCTATTGGGGTCGAGGACCCAGCACAGATACGCAGTATTTT,CASSYWGRGPSTDTQYF
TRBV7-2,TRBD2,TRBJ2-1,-,TGTGCCAGCAGCCCCGAGGGTTGGGGACTAGGAGAGAATGAGCAGTTCTTC,CASSPEGWGLGENEQFF